The 18 T cell receptor beta chains given below trace back to one sample, sequenced in a study of T cell clusters in autoimmune cytopenias. TRB was amplified by touch-down multiplex PCR, primer pools A and B combined. From the multiplex PCR reads, TCRdb lists one entry per CDR3 protein and no DNA. This table lists under 3,500 distinct CDR3 sequences. TRB was amplified from 250 ng of peripheral blood genomic DNA per sample. These data are also associated with another study on T cell repertoires in aging, cancer and after chemotherapy.

Input material: peripheral blood. All receptors come from a human donor in good health.

Frequency places this clonotype as medium-sized. V is TRBV6-2 or TRBV6-3 and J is TRBJ2-7; TCRdb picks TRBD1, but there is no DNA to check that call. The CDR3 is 14 residues long. CDR1 is MNHEY, CDR2 SVGEGT, per germline. CDR3 protein: CASSYGTEGYEQYF.

CDR3 sequence: CASSLKAGSGANVLTF. The rearrangement links TRBV7-3 to TRBJ2-6; TCRdb designates TRBD2, a call that cannot be tested without DNA. This CDR3 comprises 16 residues. Germline values: CDR1 SGHTA, CDR2 FQGTGA. Based on the CDR3 plus reference TRBV7-3 and TRBJ2-6, the full variable domain is GAGVSQTPSNKVTEKGKYVELRCDPISGHTALYWYRQSLGQGPEFLIYFQGTGAADDSGLPNDRFFAVRPEGSVSTLKIQRTERGDSAVYLCASSLKAGSGANVLTFGAGSRLTVL.

The rearrangement links TRBV2 to TRBJ2-1; TCRdb outputs TRBD2, but without DNA this stays unchecked. Looked up from germline, CDR1 is SNHLY and CDR2 is FYNNEI. The CDR3 sequence is 13 residues long. CDR3 region: CASNPPLRNEQFF.

The V call is TRBV20-1, the J call TRBJ2-7; the TCRdb call, TRBD1, lacks DNA for checking. Germline loops: CDR1 DFQATT, CDR2 SNEGSKA (reference sequence). CDR3 length: 13 amino acids. This CDR3 reads CSASGGESYEQYF.

Its frequency marks this clonotype as large. This chain connects TRBV29-1 to TRBJ1-1. This CDR3 is 13 amino acids long. Germline V CDR1 and CDR2: SQVTM, ANQGSEA. Here the CDR3 reads CSVEVSRNTEAFF. Supplemented by reference TRBV29-1 and TRBJ1-1, the full variable domain reads SAVISQKPSRDICQRGTSLTIQCQVDSQVTMMFWYRQQPGQSLTLIATANQGSEATYESGFVIDKFPISRPNLTFSTLTVSNMSPEDSSIYLCSVEVSRNTEAFFGQGTRLTVV.

This rearrangement joins TRBV7-6 to TRBJ2-1; TCRdb's D call of TRBD1 is untestable without DNA. The CDR3 spans 15 residues. Germline-derived CDR1 and CDR2 are SGHVS and FNYEAQ. CDR3 protein: CASSSPTGRDDEQFF.

The rearrangement uses TRBV18 and TRBJ2-1. The CDR3 has 16 amino acids. CDR1 and CDR2 from the germline V gene are KGHSH and LQKENI. The CDR3 sequence: CASSPPLGVSYNEQFF.

The J gene is TRBJ1-4, the V gene TRBV28; TCRdb's D call of TRBD1 is untestable without DNA. Germline CDR1 reads MDHEN; CDR2 reads SYDVKM. This CDR3 is 15 amino acids long. CDR3 loop: CASSTGGGGLRRLFF.

This chain connects TRBV14 to TRBJ2-7; the D gene TCRdb calls, TRBD2, cannot be checked with no DNA. This CDR3 is built from 19 residues. CDR1 is SGHDN, CDR2 FVKESK, per germline. This CDR3 is CASSQGTGTSGRGGYEQYF.

In terms of frequency, this clonotype is medium-sized (0.01 to 0.1%). The rearrangement uses TRBV12-3 or TRBV12-4 and TRBJ1-1. The CDR3 is 12 residues long. The CDR3 loop is CASSFSATEAFF.

This clonotype is classed as medium-sized (0.01 to 0.1%) by frequency. The chain has TRBV27 and TRBJ1-6; TCRdb calls TRBD1, which cannot be checked without DNA. Germline-derived CDR1 and CDR2 are MNHEY and SMNVEV (reference sequence). CDR3 length: 15 residues. The CDR3 region is CASSSSVQGNSPLHF.

Measured by frequency, this clonotype is medium-sized. CDR3: CATSVRRAPNQPQHF. This chain joins TRBV15 and TRBJ1-5; TCRdb returns TRBD1, unconfirmable since there is no DNA. The germline V gene has CDR1 LNHNV and CDR2 YYDKDF (reference sequence). The CDR3 loop spans 15 amino acids.

The chain uses TRBV6-2 or TRBV6-3 and TRBJ1-1. This CDR3 has 14 residues. The germline gives CDR1 MNHEY, CDR2 SVGEGT. This CDR3 is CASSYSEGRTEAFF.

The genes are TRBV9 and TRBJ2-1. Germline V gives CDR1 SGDLS, CDR2 YYNGEE. CDR3 length: 16 amino acids. The CDR3 spells CASSERSRFDSGEQFF.

V and J are TRBV10-3 and TRBJ2-3; TCRdb's D call, TRBD2, is unchecked because there is no DNA. CDR1 is ENHRY, CDR2 SYGVKD, per germline. The CDR3 is 17 residues long. CDR3 amino acids: CAISEPGLGSPTDTQYF.

This clonotype is classed as medium-sized (0.01 to 0.1%) by frequency. The chain carries TRBV6-5 and TRBJ1-1; TCRdb's D call, TRBD1, is unchecked because there is no DNA. CDR1 and CDR2 from the germline V gene are MNHEY and SVGAGI. The CDR3 spans 15 residues. This chain's CDR3 is CASSWWGRENTEAFF.

This chain joins TRBV28 and TRBJ2-1; TCRdb's D call, TRBD2, is unchecked because there is no DNA. Germline V CDR1 and CDR2: MDHEN, SYDVKM. The CDR3 sequence is 17 residues long. CDR3 amino acids: CASSLTKGLAGDNEQFF.

This clonotype shows up as medium-sized (0.01 to 0.1%) by frequency. The chain employs TRBV6-5 and TRBJ2-3; TCRdb gives TRBD2 as the D gene, but with no DNA this cannot be confirmed. The CDR3 is 17 amino acids. The germline V gene has CDR1 MNHEY and CDR2 SVGAGI. CDR3 region: CASSYPATRGGTDTQYF.